One sample yielded the 32 T cell receptor beta chains listed below, sequenced in a study of shared clonotypes between healthy human individuals. The data were produced by immunoSEQ multiplex PCR, yet TCRdb's version contains in-frame clones alone and is incomplete. The profile shows about 2 million clones, 85% to 95% of them singletons. CD45RO-negative cells were positively selected for CCR7, leaving out terminally differentiated effector memory CD45RA+ cells. Sequenced: naive CD8+ T cells sorted from blood. The receptor set was obtained from a man younger than 35 in good health.

This rearrangement joins TRBV6-5 to TRBJ1-1; TRBD1 might be the D (5 bases). The CDR3 extends over 13 amino acids. The ends were cut back, 5 bases at V and 1 base at J, with 8 bases in the middle. Germline lookup yields CDR1 MNHEY and CDR2 SVGAGI. The chain's CDR3 is CASSTDTNTEAFF. DNA of the CDR3: TGTGCCAGCAGTACGGACACGAACACTGAAGCTTTCTTT.

This clone was seen just once. V and J are TRBV7-6 and TRBJ2-1, with 10 bases lining up with TRBD2. The V gene's germline CDR1 is SGHVS and CDR2 FNYEAQ. The CDR3 extends over 16 amino acids. V was pared by 5 bases and J by 0 bases, with 4 bases of the junction left unmatched. The DNA for the CDR3 is TGTGCCAGCAGCCAGTCTAGCGGGAGCTCCTACAATGAGCAGTTCTTC. Protein product: CASSQSSGSSYNEQFF.

The chain recombines TRBV27 with TRBJ1-2; D perhaps matches TRBD1 (5 bases). CDR1 and CDR2 (germline): MNHEY, SMNVEV (reference sequence). The CDR3 consists of 14 residues. Trimming removed 8 bases from V and 1 base from J, with 14 bases in between. The CDR3 nucleotides read TGTGCCAGCGGGGGTGAGGGGCATAACTATGGCTACACCTTC. Its translation: CASGGEGHNYGYTF.

The J gene is TRBJ2-5, the V gene TRBV5-6; D call uncertain. The V end was cut by 4 bases, the J end by 4 bases, with 14 bases between. Germline V gene sequence: CDR1 SGHDT, CDR2 YYEEEE. The CDR3 is 14 amino acids. Written as DNA, the CDR3 is TGTGCCAGCAGCCTGCGCCCGGAAGGAGAGACCCAGTACTTC. Translated: CASSLRPEGETQYF.

V and J are TRBV13 and TRBJ2-5; 7 bases are shared with TRBD1. The CDR3 length is 20 residues. CDR1 is PRHDT and CDR2 is FYEKMQ in the germline V gene (reference sequence). J gave up 1 base and V 7 bases, and 24 bases lay outside the gene matches. The CDR3 bases are TGTGCCAGCAACCGCGATGGCGTGACAGGGAACTGTCAGGGCCAAGAGACCCAGTACTTC. It encodes CASNRDGVTGNCQGQETQYF.

This sequence joins TRBV19 and TRBJ2-3; maybe TRBD2 (6 bases). V was cut by 5 bases and J by 4 bases, with 16 bases left in between. CDR3 length: 15 residues. CDR1 LNHDA and CDR2 SQIVND come from the germline V gene (reference sequence). The CDR3 is CASSLVGLFSDTQYF. The CDR3 bases are TGTGCCAGTAGTCTAGTGGGACTTTTTTCAGATACGCAGTATTTT. The complete variable domain, with remaining parts taken from reference TRBV19 and TRBJ2-3, reads DGGITQSPKYLFRKEGQNVTLSCEQNLNHDAMYWYRQDPGQGLRLIYYSQIVNDFQKGDIAEGYSVSREKKESFPLTVTSAQKNPTAFYLCASSLVGLFSDTQYFGPGTRLTVL.

The V and J genes are TRBV5-1 and TRBJ2-1; D not resolved. Germline V lookup: CDR1 SGHRS, CDR2 YFSETQ. Trimming took off 0 bases at V and 5 bases at J, with 9 bases between the two ends. CDR3 size: 14 residues. For the CDR3, the DNA is TGCGCCAGCAGCTTGGGGCTAGGGAACAATGAGCAGTTCTTC. Encoded protein: CASSLGLGNNEQFF. Variable domain in full (rest from reference TRBV5-1 and TRBJ2-1): KAGVTQTPRYLIKTRGQQVTLSCSPISGHRSVSWYQQTPGQGLQFLFEYFSETQRNKGNFPGRFSGRQFSNSRSEMNVSTLELGDSALYLCASSLGLGNNEQFFGPGTRLTVL.

The rearrangement joins TRBV5-6 to TRBJ2-2; 9 nucleotides agree with TRBD2. The germline CDR1 and CDR2 sequences are SGHDT and YYEEEE. J was trimmed by 3 bases and V by 1 base; bases with no gene match: 4. The CDR3 has 16 residues. The CDR3 DNA sequence: TGTGCCAGCAGCTTGTTTAGCGGGAGAGACACCGGGGAGCTGTTTTTT. Its translation: CASSLFSGRDTGELFF.

The chain has TRBV7-9 and TRBJ2-5, with D possibly being TRBD2 (6 bases). Per germline, CDR1 SEHNR and CDR2 FQNEAQ (reference sequence). CDR3 length equals 12 residues. V was shortened by 7 bases and J by 1 base, with 7 bases between the two germline ends. The CDR3 here is CASTGGQETQYF. Written as DNA, the CDR3 is TGTGCCAGCACCGGGGGCCAAGAGACCCAGTACTTC. Based on the CDR3 plus reference TRBV7-9 and TRBJ2-5, the full variable domain is DTGVSQNPRHKITKRGQNVTFRCDPISEHNRLYWYRQTLGQGPEFLTYFQNEAQLEKSRLLSDRFSAERPKGSFSTLEIQRTEQGDSAMYLCASTGGQETQYFGPGTRLLVL.

The chain combines TRBV7-9 with TRBJ2-7; 10 bases fit TRBD1. V dropped 4 bases and J dropped 5; count of bases not matched to a gene: 2. This CDR3 region has 13 residues. Germline loops: CDR1 SEHNR, CDR2 FQNEAQ (reference sequence). The CDR3 DNA follows: TGTGCCAGCAGCTGGGGACAGGGGCACGAGCAGTACTTC. Amino acid sequence: CASSWGQGHEQYF.

CDR3 loop: CASSLNTGTASYEQYF. As DNA, the CDR3 is TGTGCCAGCAGCTTAAATACCGGGACTGCCTCCTACGAGCAGTACTTC. The genes are TRBV11-2 and TRBJ2-7, with a tentative D call TRBD2 (6 bases). Trimming stripped 2 bases from V and 0 bases from J, with 14 bases between. Germline V CDR1 and CDR2: SGHAT, FQNNGV. The CDR3 totals 16 residues.

A remark on this clone: The same CDR3 can be traced to other DNA sequences in this sample. The chain combines TRBV5-1 with TRBJ2-7; tentative D call: TRBD2 (5 bases). Germline lookup yields CDR1 SGHRS and CDR2 YFSETQ. V lost 2 bases and J lost 2, with 8 bases in between. The CDR3 length is 13 residues. The CDR3 DNA reads as TGCGCCAGCAGCTTCGGGGTAACCTACGAGCAGTACTTC. As protein: CASSFGVTYEQYF.

Comment on this clone: Other DNA variants within this sample encode the same CDR3. V and J are TRBV4-3 and TRBJ1-1; TRBD1 might be the D (6 bases). The length of the CDR3 is 13 residues. V was pared by 2 bases and J by 5 bases, with 9 bases between. Germline CDR1 and CDR2: LGHNA and YSLEER. For the CDR3, the DNA is TGCGCCAGCAGCCAAACCCAGGGGACTGAAGCTTTCTTT. Translated: CASSQTQGTEAFF.

The chain recombines TRBV5-4 with TRBJ2-5, with 8 positions matching TRBD1. The CDR3 totals 13 residues. With 4 bases clipped from V and 4 bases from J, the junction kept 3 bases outside the gene matches. The V gene's germline CDR1 is SGHNT and CDR2 YYREEE (reference sequence). The CDR3 DNA reads as TGTGCCAGCAGCCTGACAGGGGTAGAGACCCAGTACTTC. Amino acid sequence: CASSLTGVETQYF.

This clone was observed a few times. The chain combines TRBV5-1 with TRBJ2-1, with 9 bases lining up with TRBD1. V shed 1 base and J 3 bases; nucleotides not matched to a gene: 2. CDR1 is SGHRS, CDR2 YFSETQ, per germline. The CDR3 has 15 amino acids. This chain's CDR3 is CASSLTGGDYNEQFF. CDR3 nucleotides: TGCGCCAGCAGCTTGACAGGGGGCGACTACAATGAGCAGTTCTTC.

This chain joins TRBV13 and TRBJ1-2, with 8 bases lining up with TRBD1. J lost 3 bases, V lost 1 base, and 16 bases had no gene match. The CDR3 is made up of 19 amino acids. The germline CDR1 and CDR2 sequences are PRHDT and FYEKMQ (reference sequence). CDR3 amino acids: CASSLEGGMGQVLDYGYTF. For the CDR3, the DNA is TGTGCCAGCAGCTTAGAGGGGGGCATGGGACAGGTTCTCGACTATGGCTACACCTTC.

V usage is TRBV27 and J usage is TRBJ1-6; 7 nucleotides match TRBD1. From germline, CDR1 is MNHEY and CDR2 SMNVEV (reference sequence). The CDR3 length is 15 residues. The V segment lost 8 bases and the J segment 6 bases; nucleotides outside the gene matches: 10. CDR3 region: CASRSQTGINSPLHF. The CDR3 DNA reads as TGTGCCAGCCGTTCCCAGACAGGGATTAATTCACCCCTCCACTTT.

This chain joins TRBV5-1 and TRBJ2-5; TRBD2 aligns across 15 bases. CDR3 length: 18 amino acids. V gave up 4 bases and J gave up 1 base; unmatched junction bases: 8. Looked up from germline, CDR1 is SGHRS and CDR2 is YFSETQ. The CDR3 coding sequence is TGCGCCAGCAGCCCTGGGACTAGCGGGGGGCTAATCCAAGAGACCCAGTACTTC. Translation: CASSPGTSGGLIQETQYF.

This sequence joins TRBV27 and TRBJ2-1, with TRBD2 matching over 7 bases. This CDR3 region has 13 residues. Germline CDR1 and CDR2: MNHEY and SMNVEV (reference sequence). The trim removed 2 bases at V and 8 bases at J, leaving 3 bases unmatched. CDR3 bases: TGTGCCAGCAGTTTAGATAGCGGGTATGAGCAGTTCTTC. It is translated as CASSLDSGYEQFF.

This clone was detected once. The chain employs TRBV9 and TRBJ1-6; possible D gene TRBD1, 6 bases. Germline CDR1 SGDLS, CDR2 YYNGEE. The CDR3 contains 15 residues. Between the trimmed V and J ends, which lost 4 bases and 2 bases, there was a span of 10 bases. CDR3 sequence (DNA): TGTGCCAGCAGCTTAGGGGGTACCTATAATTCACCCCTCCACTTT. This sequence encodes CASSLGGTYNSPLHF.

This sequence joins TRBV6-6 and TRBJ1-1; 7 bases match TRBD1. Trimming took 4 bases from V and 3 from J; bases not matched to a gene: 8. Germline CDR1 MNHNY, CDR2 SVGAGI (reference sequence). CDR3 size: 15 residues. The CDR3 nucleotides are TGTGCCAGCAGTTTCTTATTTACAGGGGACACTGAAGCTTTCTTT. The encoded protein is CASSFLFTGDTEAFF.

This chain links TRBV19 with TRBJ1-5; D gene ambiguous. The CDR3 length is 13 residues. V shed 3 bases and J shed 6 bases, with 9 bases lying between them. Germline V gene sequence: CDR1 LNHDA, CDR2 SQIVND (reference sequence). The CDR3 region is CASSISGGQPQHF. In DNA, the CDR3 is TGTGCCAGTAGTATCTCAGGTGGTCAGCCCCAGCATTTT.

CDR3 sequence: CASSLVGPPANSPLHF. CDR3 nucleotide sequence: TGTGCCAGCAGTTTAGTCGGCCCGCCCGCCAATTCACCCCTCCACTTT. The genes are TRBV27 and TRBJ1-6; no reliable D call. Trimming removed 2 bases from V and 7 bases from J, with 15 bases in between. The CDR3 covers 16 residues. Germline lookup yields CDR1 MNHEY and CDR2 SMNVEV (reference sequence).

J is TRBJ2-7 and V is TRBV25-1, with D possibly being TRBD2 (6 bases). The CDR3 has 12 amino acids. Germline V CDR1 and CDR2: MGHDK, SYGVNS. V lost 8 bases to trimming and J lost 5 bases, with 13 bases between them. CDR3 sequence reads: CASAVGGDEQYF. The CDR3 DNA reads TGTGCCAGCGCCGTGGGGGGAGACGAGCAGTACTTC.

The chain recombines TRBV10-1 with TRBJ2-2; TRBD1 might be the D (5 bases). Trimming stripped 0 bases from V and 4 bases from J, with 6 bases between. From germline, CDR1 is WNHNN and CDR2 SYGVQD (reference sequence). The CDR3 sequence is 14 residues long. The chain's CDR3 is CASSESGVTGELFF. The DNA of the CDR3 is TGCGCCAGCAGTGAGTCAGGGGTCACCGGGGAGCTGTTTTTT.

In its sample, this clone was seen once. The chain carries TRBV5-6 and TRBJ2-1, with a tentative D call TRBD2 (5 bases). Trimming took off 3 bases at V and 4 bases at J, with 17 bases between the two ends. Germline-derived CDR1 and CDR2 are SGHDT and YYEEEE. The CDR3 has 16 residues. CDR3 DNA: TGTGCCAGCAGCTCCCCCTGGCTAGAGGGATACAATGAGCAGTTCTTC. It yields the protein CASSSPWLEGYNEQFF.

The V and J genes are TRBV7-6 and TRBJ2-7; no clear D gene. In germline, CDR1 is SGHVS, CDR2 FNYEAQ. The V end lost 4 bases, the J end lost 3 bases, and 13 bases lay between the germline ends. The CDR3 sequence is 14 residues long. Written as DNA, the CDR3 is TGTGCCAGCAGCTCCAAGGACGGCCGCTACGAGCAGTACTTC. Translation: CASSSKDGRYEQYF.

The chain carries TRBV13 and TRBJ1-1; 7 bases agree with TRBD1. Germline loops: CDR1 PRHDT, CDR2 FYEKMQ (reference sequence). The CDR3 runs to 14 residues. Unmatched junction bases numbered 9, after V lost 5 bases and J lost 6 bases. CDR3 in amino acids: CASSRDRDPAEAFF. The CDR3 DNA reads TGTGCCAGCAGCAGAGACAGGGACCCAGCTGAAGCTTTCTTT.

The chain uses TRBV5-6 and TRBJ2-7; D is unresolved. CDR1 and CDR2 from the germline V gene are SGHDT and YYEEEE. The CDR3 contains 13 residues. Trimming removed 0 bases at V and 4 bases at J, with 8 bases between. The CDR3 here is CASSLGPIYEQYF. As DNA, the CDR3 is TGTGCCAGCAGCTTGGGGCCCATATACGAGCAGTACTTC.

On this clone itself: Different DNA sequences within this sample yield the same CDR3. This chain uses TRBV19 with TRBJ2-2; no clear D gene. Germline V CDR1 and CDR2: LNHDA, SQIVND (reference sequence). V shed 5 bases and J shed 1 base, with 8 bases lying between them. CDR3 length: 14 residues. CDR3 nucleotides: TGTGCCAGTAGTTTACGGTTGAACACCGGGGAGCTGTTTTTT. Its protein product is CASSLRLNTGELFF.

The chain uses TRBV6-4 and TRBJ1-1; 9 bases are a match to TRBD1. The germline V gene encodes CDR1 MRHNA and CDR2 SNTAGT. The J segment lost 7 bases and the V segment lost 5 bases, leaving 5 bases of the junction unmatched. The length of the CDR3 is 13 residues. The DNA for the CDR3 is TGTGCCAGCAGTTCGGACAGGGGATTTGAAGCTTTCTTT. It specifies CASSSDRGFEAFF.

The gene calls are TRBV25-1 and TRBJ2-3; D not certain. CDR3 length equals 15 residues. V was shortened by 4 bases and J by 5 bases, with 16 bases between the two germline ends. Germline loops: CDR1 MGHDK, CDR2 SYGVNS. CDR3: CASSARVLRKDTQYF. The DNA of the CDR3 is TGTGCCAGCAGTGCCCGGGTCCTGCGGAAAGATACGCAGTATTTT.